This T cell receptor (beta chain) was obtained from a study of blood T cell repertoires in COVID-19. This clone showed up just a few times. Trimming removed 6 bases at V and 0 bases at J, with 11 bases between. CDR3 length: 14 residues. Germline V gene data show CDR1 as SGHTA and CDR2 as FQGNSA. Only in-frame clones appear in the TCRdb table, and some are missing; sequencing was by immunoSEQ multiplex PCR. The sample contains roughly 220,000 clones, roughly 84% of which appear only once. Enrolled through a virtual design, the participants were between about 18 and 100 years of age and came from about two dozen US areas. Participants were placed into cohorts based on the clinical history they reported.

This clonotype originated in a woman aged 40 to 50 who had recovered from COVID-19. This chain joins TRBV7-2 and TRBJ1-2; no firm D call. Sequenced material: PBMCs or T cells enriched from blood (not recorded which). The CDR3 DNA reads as TGTGCCAGCAGATCGACACCTACTAACTATGGCTACACCTTC. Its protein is CASRSTPTNYGYTF.